What follows is one T cell receptor (beta chain) and its context. Its specificity is not known. The sample comes from a study of cytomegalovirus exposure and HLA in healthy donors. The PCR used 60 Vbeta and 13 Jbeta primers. Generated by immunoSEQ multiplex PCR, the TCRdb table keeps only in-frame clones and is missing some. This sample carries approximately 240,000 clones, about 80% of them seen once, and the ten largest clones take roughly 0.58%. This CDR3 is built from 14 residues. V was trimmed by 7 bases and J by 2 bases, leaving 14 bases between them. Looked up from germline, CDR1 is SGHDT and CDR2 is YYEEEE. Regarding the study as a whole: The Asian-associated ancestry cluster reportedly had fewer N-insertions than the approximately 610-donor mean in a later analysis.

Sequencing input: PBMCs. The V call is TRBV5-6, the J call TRBJ2-3; D possibly corresponds to TRBD2 (6 bases). The clonotype was recovered from a woman aged 40 to 50 in good health and CMV-seronegative. This chain's CDR3 is CASGSGTFTDTQYF. In DNA form, the CDR3 reads TGTGCCAGCGGTTCCGGGACTTTCACAGATACGCAGTATTTT.